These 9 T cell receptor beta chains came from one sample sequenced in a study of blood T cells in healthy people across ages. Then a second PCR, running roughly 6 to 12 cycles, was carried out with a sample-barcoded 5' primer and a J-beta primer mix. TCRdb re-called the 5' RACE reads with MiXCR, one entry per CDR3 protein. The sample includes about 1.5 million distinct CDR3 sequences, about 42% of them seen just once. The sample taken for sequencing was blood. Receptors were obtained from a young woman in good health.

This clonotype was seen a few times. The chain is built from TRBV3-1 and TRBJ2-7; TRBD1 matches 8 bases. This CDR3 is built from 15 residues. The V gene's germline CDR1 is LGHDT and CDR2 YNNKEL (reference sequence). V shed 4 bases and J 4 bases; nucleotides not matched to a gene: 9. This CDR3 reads CASSPQPGTGYEQYF. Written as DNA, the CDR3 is TGTGCCAGCAGCCCTCAGCCCGGGACAGGATACGAGCAGTACTTC.

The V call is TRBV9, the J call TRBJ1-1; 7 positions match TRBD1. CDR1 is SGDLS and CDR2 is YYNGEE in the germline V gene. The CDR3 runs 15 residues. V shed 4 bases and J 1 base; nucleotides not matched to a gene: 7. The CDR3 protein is CASSSGTDSNTEAFF. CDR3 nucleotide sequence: TGTGCCAGCAGCTCTGGGACAGATTCGAACACTGAAGCTTTCTTT.

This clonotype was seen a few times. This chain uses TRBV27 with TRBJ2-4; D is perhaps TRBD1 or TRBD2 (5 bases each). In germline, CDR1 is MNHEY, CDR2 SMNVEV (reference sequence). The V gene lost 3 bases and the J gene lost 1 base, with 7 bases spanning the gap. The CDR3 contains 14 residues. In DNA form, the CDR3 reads TGTGCCAGCAGTTTTTGGGGGGCCAAAAACATTCAGTACTTC. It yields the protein CASSFWGAKNIQYF.

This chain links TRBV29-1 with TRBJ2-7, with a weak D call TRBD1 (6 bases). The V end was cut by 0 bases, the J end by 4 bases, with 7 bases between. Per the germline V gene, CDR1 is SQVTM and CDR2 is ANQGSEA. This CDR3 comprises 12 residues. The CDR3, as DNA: TGCAGCGTTGAAGAACAGGGATACGAGCAGTACTTC. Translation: CSVEEQGYEQYF.

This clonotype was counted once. The CDR3 sequence: CASSPGTADKPEKLFF. Here the CDR3 DNA reads TGTGCCAGCAGTCCAGGGACGGCTGATAAGCCAGAAAAACTGTTTTTT. This sequence joins TRBV6-6 and TRBJ1-4; D possibly corresponds to TRBD1 (5 bases). V lost 5 bases and J lost 8, with 21 bases in between. Germline CDR1 is MNHNY and CDR2 is SVGAGI (reference sequence). The length of the CDR3 is 16 residues.

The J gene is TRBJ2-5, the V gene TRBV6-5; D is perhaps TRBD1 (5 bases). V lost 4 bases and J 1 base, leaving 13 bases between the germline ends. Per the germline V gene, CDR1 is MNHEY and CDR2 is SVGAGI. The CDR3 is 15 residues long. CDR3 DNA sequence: TGTGCCAGCAGTTCGGGTCAGGGTATCCAAGAGACCCAGTACTTC. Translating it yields CASSSGQGIQETQYF.

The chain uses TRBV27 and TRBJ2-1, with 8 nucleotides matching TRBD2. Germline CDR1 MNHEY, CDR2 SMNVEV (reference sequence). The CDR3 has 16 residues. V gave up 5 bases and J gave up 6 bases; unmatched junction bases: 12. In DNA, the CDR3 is TGTGCCAGCAGTCCACCAGGTTTACGGGAGGGCAATGAGCAGTTCTTC. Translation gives CASSPPGLREGNEQFF.

The CDR3 nucleotides are TGTGCCAGTTACCATTTCGGACAGGGGAGGGCAGATACGCAGTATTTT. Its translation: CASYHFGQGRADTQYF. The chain links TRBV28 to TRBJ2-3; 9 positions match TRBD1. The CDR3 contains 16 residues. The J segment lost 4 bases and the V segment lost 9 bases, leaving 14 bases of the junction unmatched. CDR1 and CDR2 (germline): MDHEN, SYDVKM.

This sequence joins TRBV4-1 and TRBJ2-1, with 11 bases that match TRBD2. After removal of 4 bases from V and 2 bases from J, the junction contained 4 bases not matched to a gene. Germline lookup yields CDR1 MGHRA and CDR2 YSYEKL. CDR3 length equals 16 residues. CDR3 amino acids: CASSLLAGAPYNEQFF. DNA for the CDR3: TGCGCCAGCAGCCTACTAGCGGGGGCCCCCTACAATGAGCAGTTCTTC.